Only a few counts were recorded for the clone carrying this T cell receptor (beta chain). Its antigen is currently unknown. This specimen belongs to a study of vaccination and CD4 T cells after COVID-19. Scientists ran DNA taken from cultured CD4+ T cells through the Oncomine TCR Beta short-read assay for sequencing. TCRdb passed the PCR reads through MiXCR, listing each CDR3 protein once. The table includes 20,000 or so distinct CDR3 sequences, 50% to 60% detected once. The treatment is: roughly ten-day PBMC culture with coronavirus spike peptide pools or control peptides (ViraFEST assay). The TCR was taken from a human donor who had recovered from COVID-19. Source material: CD4+ T cells from blood, cultured in vitro.

The DNA for the CDR3 is TGTGCCAGCAGCCGTCCCCCGGAGAGGATAATATATAGCAATCAGCCCCAGCATTTT. As protein: CASSRPPERIIYSNQPQHF. The chain uses TRBV11-3 and TRBJ1-5; D remains ambiguous. Germline V lookup: CDR1 SGHNT, CDR2 YENEEA. Between the trimmed V and J ends, which lost 5 bases and 0 bases, there was a span of 23 bases. CDR3 size: 19 residues.